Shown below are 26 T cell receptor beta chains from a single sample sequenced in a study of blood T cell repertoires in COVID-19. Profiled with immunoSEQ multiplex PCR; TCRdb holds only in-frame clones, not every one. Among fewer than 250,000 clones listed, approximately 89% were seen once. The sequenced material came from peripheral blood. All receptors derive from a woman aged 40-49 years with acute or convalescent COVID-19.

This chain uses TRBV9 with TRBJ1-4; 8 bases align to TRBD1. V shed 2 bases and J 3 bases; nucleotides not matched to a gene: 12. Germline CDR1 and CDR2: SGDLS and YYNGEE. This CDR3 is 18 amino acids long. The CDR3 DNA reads TGTGCCAGCAGCGTCAGCGGACAGGGTAGGATGGCTAATGAAAAACTGTTTTTT. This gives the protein CASSVSGQGRMANEKLFF.

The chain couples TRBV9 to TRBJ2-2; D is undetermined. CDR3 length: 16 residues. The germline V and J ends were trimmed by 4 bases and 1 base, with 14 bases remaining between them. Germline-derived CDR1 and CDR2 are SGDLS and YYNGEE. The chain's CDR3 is CASSQVEARNTGELFF. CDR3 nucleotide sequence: TGTGCCAGCAGCCAAGTTGAGGCCAGGAACACCGGGGAGCTGTTTTTT.

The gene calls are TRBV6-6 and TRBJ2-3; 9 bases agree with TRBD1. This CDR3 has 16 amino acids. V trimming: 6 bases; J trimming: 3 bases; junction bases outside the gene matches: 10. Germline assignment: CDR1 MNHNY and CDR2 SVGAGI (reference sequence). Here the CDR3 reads CASSPTPGQGTDTQYF. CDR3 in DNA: TGTGCCAGCAGCCCGACGCCGGGACAGGGAACAGATACGCAGTATTTT.

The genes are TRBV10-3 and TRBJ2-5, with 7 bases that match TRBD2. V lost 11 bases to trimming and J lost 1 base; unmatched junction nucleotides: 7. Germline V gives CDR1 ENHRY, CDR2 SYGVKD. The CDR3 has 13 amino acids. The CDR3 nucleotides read TGTGCCGCGGGACTAAGGTTCCAAGAGACCCAGTACTTC. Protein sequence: CAAGLRFQETQYF.

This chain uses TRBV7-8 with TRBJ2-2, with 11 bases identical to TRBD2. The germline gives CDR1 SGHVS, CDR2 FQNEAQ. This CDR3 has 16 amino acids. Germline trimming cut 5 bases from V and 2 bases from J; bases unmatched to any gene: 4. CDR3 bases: TGTGCCAGCAGCCTTAGCGGGGGGGTTAACACCGGGGAGCTGTTTTTT. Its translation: CASSLSGGVNTGELFF.

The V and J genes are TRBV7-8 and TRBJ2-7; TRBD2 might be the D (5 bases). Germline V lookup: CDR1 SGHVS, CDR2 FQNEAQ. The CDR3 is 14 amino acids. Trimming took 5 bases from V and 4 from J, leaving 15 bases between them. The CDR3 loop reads CASSAGVDSYEQYV. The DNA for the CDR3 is TGTGCCAGCAGCGCCGGGGTAGATTCTTACGAGCAGTACGTC.

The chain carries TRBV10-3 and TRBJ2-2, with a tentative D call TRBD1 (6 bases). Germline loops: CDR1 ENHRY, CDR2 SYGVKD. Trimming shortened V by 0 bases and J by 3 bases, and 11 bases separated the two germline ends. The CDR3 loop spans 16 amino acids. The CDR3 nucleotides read TGTGCCATCAGTGAGTCGTTACAGGGTTACACCGGGGAGCTGTTTTTT. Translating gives CAISESLQGYTGELFF.

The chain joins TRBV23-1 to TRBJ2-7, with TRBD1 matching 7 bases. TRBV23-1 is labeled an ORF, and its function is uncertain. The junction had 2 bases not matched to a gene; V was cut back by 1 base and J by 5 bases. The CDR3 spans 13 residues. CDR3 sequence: CASSQWDRDEQYV. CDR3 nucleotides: TGCGCCAGCAGTCAATGGGACAGAGACGAGCAGTACGTC.

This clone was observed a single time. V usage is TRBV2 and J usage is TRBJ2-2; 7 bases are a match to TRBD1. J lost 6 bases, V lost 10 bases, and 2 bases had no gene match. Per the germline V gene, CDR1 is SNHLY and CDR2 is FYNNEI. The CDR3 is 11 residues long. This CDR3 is CAMTGSGELFF. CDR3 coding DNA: TGTGCCATGACAGGGTCCGGGGAGCTGTTTTTT.

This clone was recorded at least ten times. The CDR3 bases are TGTGCCAGCAGTTCGAGGAACTATGGCTACACCTTC. Translating it yields CASSSRNYGYTF. This chain links TRBV6-5 with TRBJ1-2; D is undetermined. Trimming took off 4 bases at V and 2 bases at J, with 5 bases between the two ends. CDR3 size: 12 residues. The germline V gene has CDR1 MNHEY and CDR2 SVGAGI.

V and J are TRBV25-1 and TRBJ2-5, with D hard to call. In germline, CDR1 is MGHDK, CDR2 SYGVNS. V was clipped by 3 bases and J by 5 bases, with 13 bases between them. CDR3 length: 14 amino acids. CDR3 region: CASSESYYGETQYF. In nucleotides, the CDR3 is TGTGCCAGCAGTGAGTCGTACTACGGGGAGACCCAGTACTTC. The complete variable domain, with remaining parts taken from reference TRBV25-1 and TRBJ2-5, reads EADIYQTPRYLVIGTGKKITLECSQTMGHDKMYWYQQDPGMELHLIHYSYGVNSTEKGDLSSESTVSRIRTEHFPLTLESARPSHTSQYLCASSESYYGETQYFGPGTRLLVL.

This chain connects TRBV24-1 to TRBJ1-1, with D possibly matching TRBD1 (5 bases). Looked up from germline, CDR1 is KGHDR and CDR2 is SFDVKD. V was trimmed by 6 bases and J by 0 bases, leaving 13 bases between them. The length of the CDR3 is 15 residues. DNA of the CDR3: TGTGCCACCAGTATAGGGGATTCGGTGAACACTGAAGCTTTCTTT. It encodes CATSIGDSVNTEAFF.

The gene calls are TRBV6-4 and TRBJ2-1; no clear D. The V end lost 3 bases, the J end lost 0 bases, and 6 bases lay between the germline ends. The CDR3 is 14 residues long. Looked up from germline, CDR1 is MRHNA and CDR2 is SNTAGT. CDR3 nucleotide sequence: TGTGCCAGCAGTGAGCTGAGCTCCTACAATGAGCAGTTCTTC. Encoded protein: CASSELSSYNEQFF.

The CDR3 protein is CASSQDPQGNYGYTF. The CDR3 DNA follows: TGTGCCAGCAGCCAAGACCCACAGGGGAACTATGGCTACACCTTC. The genes are TRBV14 and TRBJ1-2; 7 nucleotides match TRBD1. Germline CDR1 is SGHDN and CDR2 is FVKESK. The J segment lost 2 bases and the V segment lost 0 bases, leaving 3 bases of the junction unmatched. The CDR3 runs 15 residues.

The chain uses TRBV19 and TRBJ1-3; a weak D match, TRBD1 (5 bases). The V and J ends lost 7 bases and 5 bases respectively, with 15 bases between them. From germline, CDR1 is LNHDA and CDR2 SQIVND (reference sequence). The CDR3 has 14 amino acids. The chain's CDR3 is CASIMRGGRNTIYF. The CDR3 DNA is TGTGCCAGTATCATGAGGGGAGGACGAAACACCATATATTTT.

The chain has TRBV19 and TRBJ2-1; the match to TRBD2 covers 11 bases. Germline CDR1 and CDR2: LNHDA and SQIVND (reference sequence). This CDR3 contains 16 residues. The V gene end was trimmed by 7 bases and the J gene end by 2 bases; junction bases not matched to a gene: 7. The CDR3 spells CASIDLAGGPYNEQFF. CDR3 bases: TGTGCCAGTATCGACTTAGCGGGGGGGCCCTACAATGAGCAGTTCTTC.

Written as DNA, the CDR3 is TGTGCCAGCAGTTACCTCGGGGAGAGGGGCAATCAGCCCCAGCATTTT. This gives the protein CASSYLGERGNQPQHF. This rearrangement joins TRBV6-2 or TRBV6-3 to TRBJ1-5; D remains ambiguous. Germline assignment: CDR1 MNHEY and CDR2 SVGEGT. The CDR3 runs 16 residues. Trimming pared 2 bases from V and 2 bases from J, leaving 13 bases between.

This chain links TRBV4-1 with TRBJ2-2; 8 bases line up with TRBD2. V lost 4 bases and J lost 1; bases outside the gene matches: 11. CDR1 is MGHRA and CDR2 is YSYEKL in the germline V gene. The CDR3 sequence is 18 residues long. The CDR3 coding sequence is TGCGCCAGCAGCCCCCTGGGGGCCAGCGGGGGGAACACCGGGGAGCTGTTTTTT. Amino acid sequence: CASSPLGASGGNTGELFF.

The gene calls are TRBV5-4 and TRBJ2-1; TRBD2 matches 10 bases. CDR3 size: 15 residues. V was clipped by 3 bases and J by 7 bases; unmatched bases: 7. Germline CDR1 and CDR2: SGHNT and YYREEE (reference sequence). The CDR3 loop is CASSYSGGPGNEQFF. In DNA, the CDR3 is TGTGCCAGCAGCTATAGCGGGGGGCCTGGGAATGAGCAGTTCTTC.

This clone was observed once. The chain's CDR3 is CASSFSGSEQYV. Written as DNA, the CDR3 is TGTGCCAGCAGTTTCTCAGGTTCCGAGCAGTACGTC. The J gene is TRBJ2-7, the V gene TRBV12-3 or TRBV12-4; D is ambiguous. V lost 3 bases and J lost 6, with 9 bases in between. The CDR3 spans 12 residues.

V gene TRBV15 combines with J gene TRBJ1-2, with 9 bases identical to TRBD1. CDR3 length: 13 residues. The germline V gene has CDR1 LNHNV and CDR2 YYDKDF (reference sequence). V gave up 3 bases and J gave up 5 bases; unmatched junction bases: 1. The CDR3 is CATSRGQGYGYTF. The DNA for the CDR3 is TGTGCCACCAGCAGGGGACAGGGATATGGCTACACCTTC.

DNA of the CDR3: TGTGCCAGCTCCACGAACGGGGGGGCCTACAATGAGCAGTTCTTC. Translating it yields CASSTNGGAYNEQFF. The chain uses TRBV6-5 and TRBJ2-1, with 8 bases fitting TRBD2. V shed 8 bases, J shed 2 bases, and the junction held 8 bases outside the gene matches. The CDR3 covers 15 residues. Germline CDR1 MNHEY, CDR2 SVGAGI.

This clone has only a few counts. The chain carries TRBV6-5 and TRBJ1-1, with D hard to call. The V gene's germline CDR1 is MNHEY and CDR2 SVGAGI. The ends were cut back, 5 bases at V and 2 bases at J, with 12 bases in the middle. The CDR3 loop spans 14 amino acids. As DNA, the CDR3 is TGTGCCAGCAGTCTACAGTCAGGAAACACTGAAGCTTTCTTT. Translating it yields CASSLQSGNTEAFF.

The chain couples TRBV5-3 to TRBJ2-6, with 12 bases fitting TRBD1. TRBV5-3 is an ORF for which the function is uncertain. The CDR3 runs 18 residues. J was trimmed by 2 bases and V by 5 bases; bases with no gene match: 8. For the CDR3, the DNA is TGTGCCAGAAGGTATCCGGGACAGGGGGCGGCTGGGGCCAACGTCCTGACTTTC. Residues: CARRYPGQGAAGANVLTF.

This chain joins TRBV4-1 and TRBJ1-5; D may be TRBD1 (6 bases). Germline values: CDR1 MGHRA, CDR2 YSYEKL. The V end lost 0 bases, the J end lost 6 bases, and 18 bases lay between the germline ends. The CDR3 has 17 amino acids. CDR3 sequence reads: CASSQDTQEQGVQPQHF. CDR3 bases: TGCGCCAGCAGCCAAGATACGCAAGAACAGGGAGTTCAGCCCCAGCATTTT.

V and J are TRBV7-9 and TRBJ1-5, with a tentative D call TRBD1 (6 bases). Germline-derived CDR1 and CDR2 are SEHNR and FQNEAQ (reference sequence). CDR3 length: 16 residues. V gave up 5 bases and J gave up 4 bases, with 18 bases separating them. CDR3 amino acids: CASSARDTGGNQPQHF. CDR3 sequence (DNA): TGTGCCAGCAGCGCCCGGGACACCGGGGGGAATCAGCCCCAGCATTTT.